The next 14 T cell receptor beta chains were all read from a single sample in a study of blood T cell repertoires in COVID-19. TCRdb's table, derived via immunoSEQ multiplex PCR, lists solely in-frame clones and lacks some. The sample records about 280,000 clones, 82% being singletons. Sequencing was carried out using PBMCs or T cells enriched from blood (not recorded which). All receptors derive from a man aged 40-50 years who had been exposed to COVID-19.

The rearrangement joins TRBV25-1 to TRBJ2-7, with 8 bases lining up with TRBD1. Germline lookup yields CDR1 MGHDK and CDR2 SYGVNS. The CDR3 consists of 13 residues. Trimming removed 7 bases from V and 5 bases from J; junction bases left unmatched: 7. The CDR3 DNA reads TGTGCCAGCAAAGGACAGGGTAAGCACGAGCAGTACTTC. Translating it yields CASKGQGKHEQYF.

This clone was observed at least ten times. The rearrangement links TRBV19 to TRBJ1-2, with D possibly being TRBD1 (5 bases). The CDR3 runs to 14 residues. The ends were cut back, 5 bases at V and 0 bases at J, with 10 bases in the middle. Germline V gene sequence: CDR1 LNHDA, CDR2 SQIVND (reference sequence). The CDR3 region is CASSDSLANYGYTF. In nucleotides, the CDR3 is TGTGCCAGTAGTGACAGTCTAGCTAACTATGGCTACACCTTC.

This chain links TRBV6-2 or TRBV6-3 with TRBJ2-1, with a tentative D call TRBD2 (5 bases). Germline V gives CDR1 MNHEY, CDR2 SVGEGT. The CDR3 contains 18 residues. Trimming removed 2 bases at V and 9 bases at J, with 26 bases between. The CDR3 here is CASSYPTSAWGVWGEQFF. The DNA of the CDR3 is TGTGCCAGCAGTTACCCTACCTCAGCGTGGGGAGTATGGGGTGAGCAGTTCTTC.

The rearrangement links TRBV21-1 to TRBJ1-3. TRBV21-1 is described as a pseudogene. CDR3 length: 13 amino acids. CDR3 sequence: CASSREITKIIYF. The CDR3 bases are TGTGCCAGCAGCAGGGAGATTACTAAAATAATATATTTT.

The rearrangement links TRBV3-1 (or the pseudogene TRBV3-2) to TRBJ2-2, with TRBD1 identical over 7 bases. The germline gives CDR1 LGHDT, CDR2 YNNKEL (reference sequence). V gave up 2 bases and J gave up 7 bases; unmatched junction bases: 4. The CDR3 runs to 14 residues. CDR3 sequence: CASSQPQGSGELFF. Written as DNA, the CDR3 is TGTGCCAGCAGCCAACCACAGGGGAGCGGGGAGCTGTTTTTT.

The chain employs TRBV11-2 and TRBJ1-1, with no clear D. CDR3 length equals 17 residues. Deletions cut 2 bases from V and 3 bases from J, with 19 bases between. Germline CDR1 SGHAT, CDR2 FQNNGV. CDR3 residues: CASSLSWEGAGDTEAFF. CDR3 bases: TGTGCCAGCAGCTTAAGTTGGGAGGGTGCCGGAGACACTGAAGCTTTCTTT. Full variable domain (remainder filled in from reference TRBV11-2 and TRBJ1-1): EAGVAQSPRYKIIEKRQSVAFWCNPISGHATLYWYQQILGQGPKLLIQFQNNGVVDDSQLPKDRFSAERLKGVDSTLKIQPAKLEDSAVYLCASSLSWEGAGDTEAFFGQGTRLTVV.

The chain recombines TRBV5-4 with TRBJ2-5, with D perhaps matching TRBD2 (6 bases). CDR3 length: 14 amino acids. The germline gives CDR1 SGHNT, CDR2 YYREEE (reference sequence). The V and J ends lost 4 bases and 2 bases respectively, with 12 bases between them. DNA for the CDR3: TGTGCCAGCAGCGCCCCGGGACTGCAAGAGACCCAGTACTTC. Residues: CASSAPGLQETQYF. The complete variable domain, with remaining parts taken from reference TRBV5-4 and TRBJ2-5, reads ETGVTQSPTHLIKTRGQQVTLRCSSQSGHNTVSWYQQALGQGPQFIFQYYREEENGRGNFPPRFSGLQFPNYSSELNVNALELDDSALYLCASSAPGLQETQYFGPGTRLLVL.

The V and J genes are TRBV5-6 and TRBJ1-5, with a tentative D call TRBD1 (6 bases). Trimming left V 3 bases short and J 9 bases short, with 19 bases between. The CDR3 sequence is 15 residues long. CDR1 is SGHDT, CDR2 YYEEEE, per germline. CDR3 residues: CASSSTGQAGWPQHF. Written as DNA, the CDR3 is TGTGCCAGCAGCTCCACAGGGCAGGCTGGATGGCCCCAGCATTTT.

The V gene is TRBV4-1, the J gene TRBJ2-7; 7 bases match TRBD1. J was trimmed by 2 bases and V by 3 bases; bases with no gene match: 4. The germline V gene has CDR1 MGHRA and CDR2 YSYEKL. The CDR3 loop spans 14 amino acids. The CDR3 protein is CASSQGQRTYEQYF. CDR3 in DNA: TGCGCCAGCAGCCAGGGACAGCGAACCTACGAGCAGTACTTC.

This chain connects TRBV24-1 to TRBJ2-1; 8 bases are a match to TRBD1. The ends lost 10 bases at V and 8 bases at J; junction bases unmatched: 6. The V gene's germline CDR1 is KGHDR and CDR2 SFDVKD. CDR3 length equals 12 residues. CDR3 nucleotides: TGTGCCACTCAGGGGGCGCAGTATGAGCAGTTCTTC. As protein: CATQGAQYEQFF.

The V gene is TRBV3-1 (or the pseudogene TRBV3-2), the J gene TRBJ2-1, with 9 bases fitting TRBD2. Per the germline V gene, CDR1 is LGHDT and CDR2 is YNNKEL (reference sequence). V lost 5 bases and J lost 6; bases outside the gene matches: 8. The CDR3 has 15 residues. Written as DNA, the CDR3 is TGTGCCAGCAGCGCTCCCGGGACTAGCAGCAATGAGCAGTTCTTC. Translated, it gives CASSAPGTSSNEQFF.

V is TRBV13 and J is TRBJ2-3, with 10 positions matching TRBD2. Germline loops: CDR1 PRHDT, CDR2 FYEKMQ (reference sequence). CDR3 length: 18 amino acids. Trimming at V came to 2 bases and at J to 0 bases, leaving 8 bases not matched to a gene. The CDR3 DNA is TGTGCCAGCAGCTTACTCGGGACTAGCGCGAAGAGCACAGATACGCAGTATTTT. This gives the protein CASSLLGTSAKSTDTQYF.

This sequence joins TRBV7-2 and TRBJ2-5, with unresolved D. The CDR3 covers 13 residues. The V end was cut by 2 bases, the J end by 5 bases, with 9 bases between. Germline assignment: CDR1 SGHTA and CDR2 FQGNSA. The CDR3 DNA follows: TGTGCCAGCAGCTTAACGGGTATGGAGACCCAGTACTTC. It yields the protein CASSLTGMETQYF. The variable domain in full, completed from reference TRBV7-2 and TRBJ2-5, reads GAGVSQSPSNKVTEKGKDVELRCDPISGHTALYWYRQSLGQGLEFLIYFQGNSAPDKSGLPSDRFSAERTGGSVSTLTIQRTQQEDSAVYLCASSLTGMETQYFGPGTRLLVL.

This clone was counted a single time. The chain employs TRBV4-1 and TRBJ2-5; 8 bases agree with TRBD2. The CDR3 loop spans 17 amino acids. V lost 0 bases, J lost 2 bases, and 8 bases stayed unmatched. Germline V gene lookup returns CDR1 MGHRA and CDR2 YSYEKL. CDR3 loop: CASSQDRGGRSQETQYF. CDR3 bases: TGCGCCAGCAGCCAAGATCGGGGGGGGAGGAGTCAAGAGACCCAGTACTTC.